The sequence of this T cell receptor beta chain was determined in a study of neurological immune-mediated disorders. Study findings and constraints: It was HTLV-1-associated myelopathy that showed the most TCR clonal expansion, while multiple sclerosis showed the least, falling below healthy controls.

Many counts were recorded for this clonotype. Its matching antigen is unknown. Sorted libraries drew on 1 million CD4+ or CD8+ T cells. The cDNA was generated through 5'RACE incorporating 10-nucleotide random UMIs. TCRdb itself ran the 5' RACE reads through MiXCR, one entry per CDR3 protein. The top ten hold more than 2% of the sample, which has approximately 30,000 distinct CDR3 sequences, approximately 5.4% seen once. Sequenced sample: CD4+ T cells from blood. The sequence came from a woman in her forties or fifties in good health.

The CDR3 DNA follows: TGCAGCGTTGGCATCTCCTACGAGCAGTACTTC. Translation gives CSVGISYEQYF. This sequence joins TRBV29-1 and TRBJ2-7; D remains unclear. Germline CDR1 is SQVTM and CDR2 is ANQGSEA. Deletions cut 4 bases from V and 0 bases from J, with 4 bases between. The CDR3 length is 11 residues.